This T cell receptor beta chain originates from a study of blood T cell repertoires in COVID-19. Study context: The study drew acute and convalescent COVID-19 samples from the United States, Italy and Spain. The analysed material was cDNA or gDNA that came from T cells, B-cell-depleted T cells, or PBMCs.

The participants were between roughly 18 and 89 years old and came from about two dozen US areas. Between the trimmed V and J ends, which lost 2 bases and 1 base, there was a span of 12 bases. Germline V lookup: CDR1 MNHEY, CDR2 SMNVEV (reference sequence). This CDR3 region has 15 residues. Source study methods: Amplification from reference gene primers served as the basis for estimated nucleated cell counts. Using immunoSEQ multiplex PCR, the repertoire was profiled, and TCRdb retains in-frame clones only, with some absent. Clonal size and the V and J genes are those of that table, whereas D and trimming came from the DNA. Of some 200,000 clones in the sample, 88% were seen once.

The sequenced sample was PBMCs or T cells enriched from blood (not recorded which). V usage is TRBV27 and J usage is TRBJ2-7, with D perhaps matching TRBD2 (7 bases). The TCR sequence derives from a woman aged 25 to 39 who had recovered from COVID-19. CDR3 nucleotides: TGTGCCAGCAGTTTAGAGGGGGGGCCTTCCTACGAGCAGTACTTC. Its translation is CASSLEGGPSYEQYF.